One sample yielded the 26 T cell receptor beta chains listed below, sequenced in a study of metastatic and nonmetastatic thyroid tumors. The entire patient cohort was treatment-naive prior to thyroid surgery. MiXCR was used by TCRdb to re-call the PCR reads. The sample lists 21,000 or so clones, about 30% occurring once. Material: blood. Receptors originate from a female donor with papillary thyroid cancer or a benign thyroid nodule (not recorded which). Some clones in this sample may be carry-over from other donors' samples.

In this sample, this clone turned up many times. The genes are TRBV6-5 and TRBJ2-1; TRBD1 or TRBD2 may be the D gene (7 bases each). The CDR3 is made up of 16 amino acids. Between the trimmed V and J ends, which lost 1 base and 5 bases, there was a span of 15 bases. Germline CDR1 reads MNHEY; CDR2 reads SVGAGI. CDR3 sequence (DNA): TGTGCCAGCAGTTACTACGGGACTACAGGGGACAATGAGCAGTTCTTC. Its protein is CASSYYGTTGDNEQFF.

In its sample, this clone was seen many times. The chain has TRBV14 and TRBJ2-1; 14 nucleotides match TRBD2. The ends lost 4 bases at V and 6 bases at J; junction bases unmatched: 2. The CDR3 has 15 amino acids. The germline CDR1 and CDR2 sequences are SGHDN and FVKESK. CDR3 sequence (DNA): TGTGCCAGCAGCCGGGGGACTAGCGGGGGCAATGAGCAGTTCTTC. It yields the protein CASSRGTSGGNEQFF. The whole variable domain, filled in from reference TRBV14 and TRBJ2-1, reads EAGVTQFPSHSVIEKGQTVTLRCDPISGHDNLYWYRRVMGKEIKFLLHFVKESKQDESGMPNNRFLAERTGGTYSTLKVQPAELEDSGVYFCASSRGTSGGNEQFFGPGTRLTVL.

There are a few counts of this clone. CDR3: CASSYQRESYEQYF. The CDR3 bases are TGTGCCAGCAGTTACCAGCGGGAGTCCTACGAGCAGTACTTC. The chain has TRBV27 and TRBJ2-7; 8 positions agree with TRBD2. The CDR3 has 14 amino acids. Germline CDR1 is MNHEY and CDR2 is SMNVEV (reference sequence). The V segment lost 4 bases and the J segment 1 base; nucleotides outside the gene matches: 3.

This clone has ten or more counts. This CDR3 reads CASSPSNSNEQFF. CDR3 coding DNA: TGTGCCAGCAGTCCGTCGAACAGTAATGAGCAGTTCTTC. The chain employs TRBV27 and TRBJ2-1; D is uncertain. Germline CDR1 MNHEY, CDR2 SMNVEV (reference sequence). The CDR3 extends over 13 amino acids. Between the trimmed V and J ends, which lost 5 bases and 7 bases, there was a span of 12 bases.

In its sample, this clone is medium-sized (0.01 to 0.1%). The chain uses TRBV19 and TRBJ2-3, with 12 nucleotides matching TRBD1. With V trimmed by 6 bases and J by 2 bases, 6 bases remained unmatched. This CDR3 comprises 16 residues. Germline CDR1 reads LNHDA; CDR2 reads SQIVND (reference sequence). This CDR3 reads CASSPGQGAATDTQYF. The DNA of the CDR3 is TGTGCCAGTAGCCCGGGACAGGGGGCCGCCACAGATACGCAGTATTTT.

CDR3 sequence reads: CASTEFVRNSPLHF. The CDR3 bases are TGTGCCAGCACTGAGTTCGTCCGTAATTCACCCCTCCACTTT. The chain joins TRBV2 to TRBJ1-6; D is uncertain. Germline V gives CDR1 SNHLY, CDR2 FYNNEI. V lost 7 bases, J lost 6 bases, and 13 bases lay in between. The CDR3 loop spans 14 amino acids. The complete variable domain, with remaining parts taken from reference TRBV2 and TRBJ1-6, reads EPEVTQTPSHQVTQMGQEVILRCVPISNHLYFYWYRQILGQKVEFLVSFYNNEISEKSEIFDDQFSVERPDGSNFTLKIRSTKLEDSAMYFCASTEFVRNSPLHFGNGTRLTVT.

By share of the sample, this clone is medium-sized. This chain connects TRBV20-1 to TRBJ2-2; 10 bases line up with TRBD2. Trimming took 1 base from V and 4 from J; bases not matched to a gene: 6. CDR1 and CDR2 from the germline V gene are DFQATT and SNEGSKA (reference sequence). This CDR3 is built from 16 residues. As DNA, the CDR3 is TGCAGTGCTAGAGGACTAGCGGGCCCAATCACCGGGGAGCTGTTTTTT. It specifies CSARGLAGPITGELFF.

Notes on this clone: No conserved phenylalanine or tryptophan is present at the end of the CDR3, so a read error is the likely explanation. No DNA is shown, since the ends of the CDR3 on it are uncertain; the CDR3 is the one TCRdb lists. The chain uses TRBV7-2 and TRBJ1-1. The CDR3 extends over 13 residues, inclusive of both ends. CDR1 SGHTA and CDR2 FQGNSA come from the germline V gene. The CDR3 protein is CASSPGGFAESFL.

This clone was seen many times. The V gene is TRBV20-1, the J gene TRBJ1-1; D is possibly TRBD1 (5 bases). Per germline, CDR1 DFQATT and CDR2 SNEGSKA (reference sequence). This CDR3 has 12 amino acids. The V end lost 3 bases, the J end lost 6 bases, and 11 bases lay between the germline ends. This chain's CDR3 is CSASRQLSEAFF. The CDR3 DNA reads as TGCAGTGCTAGTCGACAGTTATCTGAAGCTTTCTTT.

In its sample, this clone was seen many times. The V and J genes are TRBV29-1 and TRBJ2-1, with no clear D. V was cut by 1 base and J by 7 bases, with 14 bases left in between. The CDR3 length is 14 residues. In germline, CDR1 is SQVTM, CDR2 ANQGSEA. Here the CDR3 DNA reads TGCAGCGTTGAAGGGCTAGTCTCGCGGAATGAGCAGTTCTTC. Translation: CSVEGLVSRNEQFF.

This clone was counted between two and nine times. One end of the junction is discordant with germline, which a read error may explain. This chain links TRBV9 with TRBJ2-4; D gene uncertain. The V gene's germline CDR1 is SGDLS and CDR2 YYNGEE. This CDR3 comprises 8 residues. The CDR3 DNA is TGTGCCAGCAGCGTGGGTGTCTTC. Its protein product is CASSVGVF.

This clone was seen repeatedly, ten times or more. V gene TRBV5-1 combines with J gene TRBJ2-7, with D perhaps matching TRBD2 (6 bases). Trimming removed 0 bases at V and 4 bases at J, with 17 bases between. The CDR3 spans 16 residues. Looked up from germline, CDR1 is SGHRS and CDR2 is YFSETQ. The DNA for the CDR3 is TGCGCCAGCAGCTTGGTCTCTAGCGAGATACCGTACGAGCAGTACTTC. Protein product: CASSLVSSEIPYEQYF.

This clone is medium-sized (0.01 to 0.1%). The genes are TRBV28 and TRBJ1-6; D is uncertain. In germline, CDR1 is MDHEN, CDR2 SYDVKM. Trimming left V 5 bases short and J 5 bases short, with 10 bases between. The CDR3 contains 14 residues. The CDR3 protein is CASSRRQDNSPLHF. Written as DNA, the CDR3 is TGTGCCAGCAGTCGAAGGCAGGATAATTCACCCCTCCACTTT.

This clone was picked up many times. A much more abundant neighbour one base away suggests this may be a read error. Other DNA variants within this sample encode the same CDR3. The gene calls are TRBV15 and TRBJ1-2; D is possibly TRBD1 (6 bases). CDR3 length: 17 amino acids. V lost 0 bases, J lost 4 bases, and 18 bases lay in between. Germline CDR1 LNHNV, CDR2 YYDKDF (reference sequence). The CDR3 DNA reads TGTGCCACCAGCAGAGACCTTGGGGGCAGCCGGAGCTATGGCTACACCTTC. Amino acids: CATSRDLGGSRSYGYTF.

This CDR3 reads CASSQDWAGGTYEQYF. For the CDR3, the DNA is TGTGCCAGCAGCCAAGATTGGGCGGGGGGGACCTACGAGCAGTACTTC. J is TRBJ2-7 and V is TRBV4-2, with 9 bases lining up with TRBD2. The germline V gene has CDR1 LGHNA and CDR2 YNFKEQ. The ends lost 0 bases at V and 2 bases at J; junction bases unmatched: 5. The CDR3 runs 16 residues.

This clone was seen only once. Sequence at one end of the junction differs from germline and may be a read error. The DNA of the CDR3 is TGCGCCTCCAGTGATTTTACTAGCGGGGGGGCTTACACCGGGGAGCTGTTTTTT. This codes for CASSDFTSGGAYTGELFF. J is TRBJ2-2 and V is TRBV24-1, with TRBD2 matching over 13 bases. The length of the CDR3 is 18 residues. Germline values: CDR1 KGHDR, CDR2 SFDVKD.

The chain links TRBV28 to TRBJ2-7, with TRBD2 matching over 9 bases. The CDR3 is made up of 15 amino acids. CDR1 and CDR2 from the germline V gene are MDHEN and SYDVKM. V gave up 9 bases and J gave up 3 bases; unmatched junction bases: 12. CDR3 amino acids: CASPLEEREDYEQYF. DNA for the CDR3: TGTGCCAGTCCTTTAGAAGAGCGGGAGGACTACGAGCAGTACTTC.

This clone was recorded many times. J is TRBJ1-3 and V is TRBV3-1, with a weak D call TRBD1 (5 bases). CDR3 length: 15 amino acids. CDR1 LGHDT and CDR2 YNNKEL come from the germline V gene (reference sequence). Deletions cut 3 bases from V and 4 bases from J, with 13 bases between. The CDR3 DNA follows: TGTGCCAGCAGCCAGGGAGGGGCTTTGGGAAACACCATATATTTT. It yields the protein CASSQGGALGNTIYF.

In this sample, this clone turned up many times. This chain connects TRBV28 to TRBJ1-4, with TRBD1 identical over 7 bases. J was trimmed by 4 bases and V by 2 bases; bases with no gene match: 7. CDR3 length: 16 amino acids. Germline V lookup: CDR1 MDHEN, CDR2 SYDVKM. For the CDR3, the DNA is TGTGCCAGCAGTTTACAGGGGGGATCTGGTAATGAAAAACTGTTTTTT. It translates to CASSLQGGSGNEKLFF.

This clone appeared many times. The CDR3 loop reads CASRSDQNNEKLFF. In DNA form, the CDR3 reads TGCGCCAGCAGATCGGACCAGAACAATGAAAAACTGTTTTTT. V is TRBV10-1 and J is TRBJ1-4; unclear D gene. Germline V gene data show CDR1 as WNHNN and CDR2 as SYGVQD (reference sequence). The CDR3 extends over 14 amino acids. V was cut by 6 bases and J by 5 bases, with 13 bases left in between.

Only a few counts were recorded for this clone. V gene TRBV19 combines with J gene TRBJ1-4, with TRBD1 matching 11 bases. Trimming took 6 bases from V and 7 from J; bases not matched to a gene: 4. CDR1 and CDR2 (germline): LNHDA, SQIVND (reference sequence). CDR3 length equals 14 residues. For the CDR3, the DNA is TGTGCCAGTAGAAGGACAGGGGGCACTGAAAAACTGTTTTTT. This sequence encodes CASRRTGGTEKLFF.

This clone was detected many times. V is TRBV18 and J is TRBJ2-3; no firm D call. In germline, CDR1 is KGHSH, CDR2 LQKENI. The V end was cut by 6 bases, the J end by 2 bases, with 12 bases between. The CDR3 consists of 14 residues. The CDR3 coding sequence is TGTGCCAGCTCCGATAGGGTTCTCACAGATACGCAGTATTTT. Translating it yields CASSDRVLTDTQYF.

This clone was observed many times. The chain couples TRBV7-2 to TRBJ2-1; D possibly matches TRBD1 or TRBD2 (6 bases each). The CDR3 consists of 15 residues. V gave up 2 bases and J gave up 7 bases, with 15 bases separating them. The germline CDR1 and CDR2 sequences are SGHTA and FQGNSA. CDR3 DNA sequence: TGTGCCAGCAGCTTATCGGGGGCGCTGGGAAATGAGCAGTTCTTC. Its protein product is CASSLSGALGNEQFF. Variable domain in full (rest from reference TRBV7-2 and TRBJ2-1): GAGVSQSPSNKVTEKGKDVELRCDPISGHTALYWYRQSLGQGLEFLIYFQGNSAPDKSGLPSDRFSAERTGGSVSTLTIQRTQQEDSAVYLCASSLSGALGNEQFFGPGTRLTVL.

This clone has only one observation. The rearrangement joins TRBV5-1 to TRBJ2-2; D perhaps matches TRBD1 (7 bases). Trimming removed 0 bases from V and 6 bases from J, with 12 bases in between. CDR1 and CDR2 (germline): SGHRS, YFSETQ. The CDR3 length is 15 residues. The CDR3 DNA follows: TGCGCCAGCAGCTTGGTAACAGGGGAGGCCGGGGAGCTGTTTTTT. Translating gives CASSLVTGEAGELFF.

This clone was counted many times. The chain has TRBV9 and TRBJ2-5, with TRBD1 as a possible D gene (6 bases). In germline, CDR1 is SGDLS, CDR2 YYNGEE. With 0 bases removed from V and 5 bases from J, the gap between germline ends came to 14 bases. CDR3 length: 15 amino acids. CDR3 sequence: CASSVVGHKGETQYF. CDR3 DNA: TGTGCCAGCAGCGTAGTGGGACACAAAGGGGAGACCCAGTACTTC.

The rearrangement joins TRBV20-1 to TRBJ1-2; TRBD1 matches 7 bases. Germline V CDR1 and CDR2: DFQATT, SNEGSKA (reference sequence). The CDR3 covers 13 residues. V was pared by 0 bases and J by 2 bases, with 0 bases of the junction left unmatched. CDR3 coding DNA: TGCAGTGCTAGAGAGGGACAGAACTATGGCTACACCTTC. It translates to CSAREGQNYGYTF.